A selection of T cell receptor beta chains follows, all from one sample in a study of T cell responses to AZD1222 COVID-19 vaccine. Repertoires were generated with immunoSEQ multiplex PCR, while TCRdb's copy carries only in-frame clones and drops some. The table includes over 150,000 clones, 80% to 90% detected once. This sample comprised peripheral blood, obtained 28 days after the second AZD1222 dose. Receptor source: an adult who received the AZD1222 COVID-19 vaccine. Both conserved end residues are part of each CDR3. The D gene is left open where the match is weak. Size tells how often a clone was seen (once, few, many) or the class of an expanded clone, and some rows leave it out.

>-|TRBJ2-7|-|TRBV3-1/TRBV3-2
TGTGCCAGCAGCCAAGTCTTTGTTTCAGAGCAGTACTTC
CASSQVFVSEQYF
>-|TRBJ2-7|-|TRBV4-3
TGCGCCAGCAGCCAGGAAAACGGGGGATCGTACGAGCAGTACTTC
CASSQENGGSYEQYF
>-|TRBJ2-2|TRBD1|TRBV30
TGTGCCTGGAGGAGGGGACAGGGGTACACCGGGGAGCTGTTTTTT
CAWRRGQGYTGELFF
>once|TRBJ1-1|TRBD1|TRBV6-6
TGTGCCAGCAGTTACCCCCAGGACAGGGGTGAAGCTTTCTTT
CASSYPQDRGEAFF
>-|TRBJ1-2|-|TRBV19
TGTGCCAGTAGTATAGCTGGAGGAAACTATGGCTACACCTTC
CASSIAGGNYGYTF
>-|TRBJ2-2|-|TRBV12-3/TRBV12-4
TGTGCCAGCAGTTTCGGTGCAACCGGGGAGCTGTTTTTT
CASSFGATGELFF
>once|TRBJ1-4|-|TRBV4-3
TGCGCCAGCAGCCAGAGGAGGGGCGAAAAACTGTTTTTT
CASSQRRGEKLFF
>-|TRBJ1-1|-|TRBV12-3/TRBV12-4
TGTGCCAGCAGCCAGGACAGGAACACTGAAGCTTTCTTT
CASSQDRNTEAFF
>-|TRBJ1-2|TRBD1|TRBV3-1/TRBV3-2
TGTGCCAGCAGTTTTACAGGGGTAGGATCGGGCTACACCTTC
CASSFTGVGSGYTF
>-|TRBJ2-5|-|TRBV6-5
TGTGCCAGCAGTTACTCTGGAGGGGCTGAGACCCAGTACTTC
CASSYSGGAETQYF
>-|TRBJ2-1|TRBD1|TRBV5-1
TGCGCCAGCAGCTTACAGGGGGCTGAATCCTACAATGAGCAGTTCTTC
CASSLQGAESYNEQFF
>-|TRBJ2-3|-|TRBV6-4
TGTGCCAGCAGTGACTCTATTGGGACAGATACGCAGTATTTT
CASSDSIGTDTQYF
>-|TRBJ1-5|-|TRBV7-2
TGTGCCAGCAGCTTAGGCGCTTTGGGTCAGCCCCAGCATTTT
CASSLGALGQPQHF
>few|TRBJ1-1|-|TRBV5-1
TGCGCCAGCAGCTTGGCCCCCGGAGATAGGGTAGGTGGCACTGAAGCTTTCTTT
CASSLAPGDRVGGTEAFF
>-|TRBJ1-1|-|TRBV20-1
TGCAGTGCTAGTCCGGGACGGATGTTTGAAGCTTTCTTT
CSASPGRMFEAFF
>-|TRBJ2-5|-|TRBV3-1/TRBV3-2
TGTGCCAGCAGCCGAAACAGGATATTGGGGACCCAGTACTTC
CASSRNRILGTQYF
>few|TRBJ2-4|-|TRBV11-2
TGTGCCAGCAGCCAAGGGGCGGACTACCTATTC
CASSQGADYLF
>-|TRBJ1-2|TRBD1|TRBV5-1
TGCGCCAGCAGCTTGGTACAGGGGTCGGACTATGGCTACACCTTC
CASSLVQGSDYGYTF
>-|TRBJ1-2|TRBD1|TRBV7-2
TGTGCCAGCAGCCCGTATCTAGGGACAGGGATCGTCTACACCTTC
CASSPYLGTGIVYTF
>-|TRBJ2-7|TRBD1|TRBV28
TGTGCCAGCAGACCGACAGGGGTTCGGGGCGAGCAGTACTTC
CASRPTGVRGEQYF
>once|TRBJ2-5|TRBD2|TRBV6-1
TGTGCCAGCAGTGGGTTCTCACTAGCGGGGGGTCGTGCAGAGACCCAGTACTTC
CASSGFSLAGGRAETQYF
>-|TRBJ2-5|TRBD2|TRBV7-2
TGTGCCAGCCTGGGGGGGACTAGTCGAGAGACCCAGTACTTC
CASLGGTSRETQYF
>-|TRBJ2-1|-|TRBV30
TGTGCCTCTTTGGACGCGTTGTATCCCAATGAGCAGTTCTTC
CASLDALYPNEQFF
>-|TRBJ2-2|-|TRBV7-2
TGTGCCAGCAGGACGACGACTGACACCGGGGAGCTGTTTTTT
CASRTTTDTGELFF
>-|TRBJ2-1|-|TRBV7-2
TGTGCCAGCAGCTTAGGACTGAGCTCCTACAATGAGCAGTTCTTC
CASSLGLSSYNEQFF
>-|TRBJ1-4|TRBD1|TRBV5-1
TGCGCCAGCAGCGGGACAGGGCGGCAGGAAAAACTGTTTTTT
CASSGTGRQEKLFF
>once|TRBJ1-1|-|TRBV4-1
TGCGCCAGCAGCTCCAACAGGAACACTGAAGCTTTCTTT
CASSSNRNTEAFF
>-|TRBJ1-1|-|TRBV18
TGTGCCAGCTCACCACCTGTAGACACTGAAGCTTTCTTT
CASSPPVDTEAFF
>-|TRBJ1-1|-|TRBV7-2
TGTGCCAGCAGCTTAGTTGGAGGTCCGAACACTGAAGCTTTCTTT
CASSLVGGPNTEAFF
>once|TRBJ2-3|-|TRBV9
TGTGCCAGCAGCGTAGAAGCTGGCACAGATACGCAGTATTTT
CASSVEAGTDTQYF
>-|TRBJ2-4|-|TRBV19
TGTGCCAGTAGAATGGAGGGTTCTGGCAAAAACATTCAGTACTTC
CASRMEGSGKNIQYF
>few|TRBJ1-1|TRBD1|TRBV19
TGTGCCAGTACCCGGCAGGGGGGGAACACTGAAGCTTTCTTT
CASTRQGGNTEAFF
>-|TRBJ2-2|TRBD1|TRBV15
TGTGCCACCAGCAGGACAGGGATGCCCGGGGAGCTGTTTTTT
CATSRTGMPGELFF
>few|TRBJ2-1|TRBD1|TRBV11-1
TGTGCCAGCAGACAGTCCGGGACAGCAAATGAGCAGTTCTTC
CASRQSGTANEQFF
>-|TRBJ1-1|TRBD1|TRBV5-1
TGCGCCAGCAGCCAAGGACAGGGGGGCACTGAAGCTTTCTTT
CASSQGQGGTEAFF
>-|TRBJ2-2|TRBD2|TRBV7-2
TGTGCCAGCAGCTTATCCCTAGCGGGGGGATTAAACACCGGGGAGCTGTTTTTT
CASSLSLAGGLNTGELFF
>-|TRBJ1-3|-|TRBV15
TGTGCCACCAGCAGAGATAGGGATGCACCTGGAAACACCATATATTTT
CATSRDRDAPGNTIYF
>-|TRBJ2-2|TRBD1|TRBV5-3
TGTGCCAGAAGCTTGTTTATTCCGGACAGGGCCTCATTTAACACCGGGGAGCTGTTTTTT
CARSLFIPDRASFNTGELFF
>once|TRBJ2-7|-|TRBV7-2
TGTGCCAGCAGCTTAGGCCCCCACTACGAGCAGTACTTC
CASSLGPHYEQYF
>once|TRBJ2-4|-|TRBV4-1
TGCGCCAGCAGCCAAGCGGGACCGGGAAACATTCAGTACTTC
CASSQAGPGNIQYF
>-|TRBJ2-1|-|TRBV7-2
TGTGCCAGCAGCCGCCCAGGGACGGGGGAGAATGAGCAGTTCTTC
CASSRPGTGENEQFF
>-|TRBJ1-2|-|TRBV3-1/TRBV3-2
TGTGCCAGCAGCCAAGATCTCGTCTATGGCTACACCTTC
CASSQDLVYGYTF
>-|TRBJ2-5|-|TRBV19
TGTGCCAGTAGCGGGGGATCCTCCCAAAGGACCCAGTACTTC
CASSGGSSQRTQYF
>-|TRBJ2-1|TRBD1|TRBV28
TGTGCCAGCAGCCTGGGGACAGGGGGATACAATGAGCAGTTCTTC
CASSLGTGGYNEQFF
>-|TRBJ1-6|-|TRBV19
TGTGCCAGTACGAAAGCAGGGGAGTATAATTCACCCCTCCACTTT
CASTKAGEYNSPLHF
>-|TRBJ1-2|-|TRBV6-1
TGTGCCAGCAGTGAATCCGGCAGGGAGGGGGGCTACACCTTC
CASSESGREGGYTF
>-|TRBJ1-4|TRBD1|TRBV19
TGTGCCAGTAGTAGGGACAGGGATGCCACTAATGAAAAACTGTTTTTT
CASSRDRDATNEKLFF
>-|TRBJ1-1|-|TRBV5-1
TGCGCCAGCAGCTTAGAACAAACGGCTGAAGCTTTCTTT
CASSLEQTAEAFF
>-|TRBJ2-3|TRBD2|TRBV2
TGTGCCAGCAGCGCTGGGAGGGGCTCCACAGATACGCAGTATTTT
CASSAGRGSTDTQYF
>-|TRBJ2-7|TRBD1|TRBV7-9
TGTGCCAGCAGCTTAGGGACAGGGGGTACCTATTACGAGCAGTACTTC
CASSLGTGGTYYEQYF
>-|TRBJ1-5|TRBD1|TRBV28
TGTGCCAGCAGTTCACAGGGGGCAGGGAATCAGCCCCAGCATTTT
CASSSQGAGNQPQHF
>once|TRBJ2-7|-|TRBV6-1
TGTGCCAGCAGTGAGCGGAGACAGACACCGAGCTCCTACGAGCAGTACTTC
CASSERRQTPSSYEQYF